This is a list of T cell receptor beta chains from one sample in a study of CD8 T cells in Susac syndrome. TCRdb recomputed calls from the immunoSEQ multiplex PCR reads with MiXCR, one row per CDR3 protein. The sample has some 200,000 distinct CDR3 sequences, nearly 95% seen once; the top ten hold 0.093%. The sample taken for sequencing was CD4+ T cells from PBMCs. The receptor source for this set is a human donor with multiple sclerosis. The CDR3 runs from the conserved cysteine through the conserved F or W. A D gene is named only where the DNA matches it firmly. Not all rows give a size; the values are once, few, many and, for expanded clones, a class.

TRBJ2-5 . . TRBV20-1 TGCAGTGCTAGAATGGCGGCCGGCGGTATGGAGACCCAGTACTTC CSARMAAGGMETQYF
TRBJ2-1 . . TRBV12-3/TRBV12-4 TGTGCCAGCAGGGCGCGGGACGGAGGCTCCTACAATGAGCAGTTCTTC CASRARDGGSYNEQFF
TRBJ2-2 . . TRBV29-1 TGCAGCGTCCAGGCCCCCGGGGAGCTGTTTTTT CSVQAPGELFF
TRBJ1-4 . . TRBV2 TGTGCCAGCAGGAACGATCCGTGGGGTACTAATGAAAAACTGTTTTTT CASRNDPWGTNEKLFF
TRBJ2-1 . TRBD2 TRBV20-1 TGCAGTGCTAGAGATCGGTCTAGCGGGAGTCTCGGCGATGAGCAGTTCTTC CSARDRSSGSLGDEQFF
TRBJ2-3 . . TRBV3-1 TGTGCCAGCAGCCAGGCAGGAATCGCAGATACGCAGTATTTT CASSQAGIADTQYF
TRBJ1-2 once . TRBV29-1 TGCAGCGTGGCAAGGGCCCCTAACTATGGCTACACCTTC CSVARAPNYGYTF
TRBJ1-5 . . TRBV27 TGTGCCGGAGGGGGACGACAGTGCAATCAGCCCCAGCATTTT CAGGGRQCNQPQHF
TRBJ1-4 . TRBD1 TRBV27 TGTGCCAGCAGTTTAGAGGCCCCCCGGACAGGGAAGCTGTTTTTT CASSLEAPRTGKLFF
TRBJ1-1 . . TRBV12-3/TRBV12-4 TGTGCCAGCAGACCGGACAGTAACAAAGCTTTCTTT CASRPDSNKAFF
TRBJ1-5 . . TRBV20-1 TGCAGTGCTAACCAGGAGGCTTATAGCAATCAGCCCCAGCATTTT CSANQEAYSNQPQHF
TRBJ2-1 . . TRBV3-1 TGTGCCAGCAGCCAAGAAGAGCGCCGGAGCTCCTACAATGAGCAGTTCTTC CASSQEERRSSYNEQFF
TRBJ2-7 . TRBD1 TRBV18 TGTGCCAGCTCACCGGGACAGGTCCCTCCGCTCAACGAGCAGTACTTC CASSPGQVPPLNEQYF
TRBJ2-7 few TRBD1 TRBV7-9 TGTGCCAGCTCCCTGGACAGGGGCGAGCAGTACTTC CASSLDRGEQYF
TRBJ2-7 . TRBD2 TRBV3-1 TGTGCCAGCAGGACTAGCGGGAGCTCCTACGAGCAGTACTTC CASRTSGSSYEQYF
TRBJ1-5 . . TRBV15 TGTGCCACCAAGATGGAATCGAGGGGCAATCAGCCCCAGCATTTT CATKMESRGNQPQHF
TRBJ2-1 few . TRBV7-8 TGTGCCAGCAGCTTAGGGCACAATGAGCAGTTCTTC CASSLGHNEQFF
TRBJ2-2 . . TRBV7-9 TGTGCCAGCAGCTTCCGGCGCACCGGGGAGCTGTTTTTT CASSFRRTGELFF
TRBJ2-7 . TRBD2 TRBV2 TGTGCCAGCAGCGGATCCCTAGCGGGCTCCTACGAGCAGTACTTC CASSGSLAGSYEQYF
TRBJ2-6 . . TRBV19 TGTGCCAGTAGTCGCCGGGACGCTGGGGCCAACGTCCTGACTTTC CASSRRDAGANVLTF
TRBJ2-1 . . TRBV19 TGTGCCAGTAGTCCTCATAGCGGATACAATGAGCAGTTCTTC CASSPHSGYNEQFF
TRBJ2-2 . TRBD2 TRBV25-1 TGTGCCAGCAGTGAGCCCACTAGCGGGAGCACCGGGGAGCTGTTTTTT CASSEPTSGSTGELFF
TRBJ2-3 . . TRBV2 TGTGCCAGCAGTGAAAGATCCTCCCCCCTCACAGATACGCAGTATTTT CASSERSSPLTDTQYF
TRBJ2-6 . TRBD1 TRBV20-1 TGCAGTGCTATGGGACAGGATGGGGCCAACGTCCTGACTTTC CSAMGQDGANVLTF
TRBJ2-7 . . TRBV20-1 TGCAGTGCTAGACCCCCGGGGCCAACCTACGAGCAGTACTTC CSARPPGPTYEQYF
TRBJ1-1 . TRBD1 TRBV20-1 TGCAGTGCTAGAGATCCAAAGGGGGCACGGACTGAAGCTTTCTTT CSARDPKGARTEAFF
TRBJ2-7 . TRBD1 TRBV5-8 TGTGCCAGCAGACTCCCCGGGACAGGGGTCTACGAGCAGTACTTC CASRLPGTGVYEQYF
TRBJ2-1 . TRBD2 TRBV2 TGTGCCAGCAGACGACTAGCGGGAGGGACGTCGTACAATGAGCAGTTCTTC CASRRLAGGTSYNEQFF
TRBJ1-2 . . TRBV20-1 TGCAGTGCCTTAGGGGCCGCGGGGCAGGGGATCTATGGCTACACCTTC CSALGAAGQGIYGYTF
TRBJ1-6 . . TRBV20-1 TGCAGTGCTAGAGATCAGGCGCACAGTTCACCCCTCCACTTT CSARDQAHSSPLHF
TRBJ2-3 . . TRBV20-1 TGCAGTGCCTATGAAAGCACAGATACGCAGTATTTT CSAYESTDTQYF
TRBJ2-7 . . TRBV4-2 TGTGCCAGCAGCCTAGAGATGGACGGGAGCTCCTACGAGCAGTACTTC CASSLEMDGSSYEQYF
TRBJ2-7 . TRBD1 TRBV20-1 TGCAGTGCCAATCCGGACAGGGCTCCCTACGAGCAGTACTTC CSANPDRAPYEQYF
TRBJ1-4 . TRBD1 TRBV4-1 TGCGCCAGCAGCCATCCGGGACAGTCCAATGAAAAACTGTTTTTT CASSHPGQSNEKLFF
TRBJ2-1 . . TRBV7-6 TGTGCCAGCAGCTCCCTTTTAGGAGAGCAGTTCTTC CASSSLLGEQFF
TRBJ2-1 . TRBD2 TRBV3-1 TGTGCCAGCAGCCCGCGGACTAGCGGGCACCAGCAGTTCTTC CASSPRTSGHQQFF
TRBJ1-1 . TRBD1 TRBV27 TGTGCCAGCAGCCGGGACAGGGGAGTTTCTGAAGCTTTCTTT CASSRDRGVSEAFF
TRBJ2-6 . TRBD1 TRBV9 TGTGCCAGCAGCTCTCAGGGGGTTACACACGTCCTGACTTTC CASSSQGVTHVLTF
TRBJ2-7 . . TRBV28 TGTGCCAGCACTCTCCGCCCGGGTTGGAGCTCCTACGAGCAGTACTTC CASTLRPGWSSYEQYF
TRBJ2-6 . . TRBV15 TGTGCCACCAGCACGACAGGCCGACTCTCTGGGGCCAACGTCCTGACTTTC CATSTTGRLSGANVLTF
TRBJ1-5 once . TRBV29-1 TGCAGCGTTGCCGAGGGAGAGGGTCAGCCCCAGCATTTT CSVAEGEGQPQHF
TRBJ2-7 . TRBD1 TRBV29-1 TGCAGCGTTCCCCGGGACAGGGGCATCGGGGAGCAGTACTTC CSVPRDRGIGEQYF
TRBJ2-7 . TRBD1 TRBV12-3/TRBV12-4 TGTGCCAGCAGCCCGCTAAGGACAGGTGTGGGCGAGCAGTACTTC CASSPLRTGVGEQYF
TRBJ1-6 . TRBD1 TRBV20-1 TGCAGTGCCCCAGGACAGGGCTATAATTCACCCCTCCACTTT CSAPGQGYNSPLHF
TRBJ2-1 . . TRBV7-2 TGTGCCAGCAGCAGAGCAGGGAATGAGCAGTTCTTC CASSRAGNEQFF
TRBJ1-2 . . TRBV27 TGTGCCAGCAGTCTAATGGGCCCGTATGGCTACACCTTC CASSLMGPYGYTF
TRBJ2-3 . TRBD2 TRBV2 TGTGCCAGCAAGGGTCGGGCTAGCGGGAGAAGTACAGATACGCAGTATTTT CASKGRASGRSTDTQYF
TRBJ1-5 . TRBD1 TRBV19 TGTGCCAGTAGTAGGGACAGGGGGACGGATCAGCCCCAGCATTTT CASSRDRGTDQPQHF
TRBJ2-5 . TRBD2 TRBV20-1 TGCAGTGCTAGTCCATTTCGACTAGCGGGAGGAGAGACCCAGTACTTC CSASPFRLAGGETQYF
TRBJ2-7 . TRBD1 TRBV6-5 TGTGCCAGCAGTTATCCACAGGGGACACTCTACGAGCAGTACTTC CASSYPQGTLYEQYF
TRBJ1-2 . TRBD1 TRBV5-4 TGTGCCAGCAGCCGGGACAGTAGGGATGCTGGCTACACCTTC CASSRDSRDAGYTF
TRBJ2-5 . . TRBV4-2 TGTGCCAGCAGCCAAGGGGGTAGTGGCGAAGAGACCCAGTACTTC CASSQGGSGEETQYF
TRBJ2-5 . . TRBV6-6 TGTGCCAGCAGCCTTGGTTCAGCGGCCCTTGGGGCCCAGTACTTC CASSLGSAALGAQYF
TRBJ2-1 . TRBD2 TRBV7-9 TGTGCCAGCAGCTTAAGCGGGGGAGTGGGGTTCTTC CASSLSGGVGFF
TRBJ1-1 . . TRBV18 TGTGCCAGCTCACATGGGGAGAACACTGAAGCTTTCTTT CASSHGENTEAFF
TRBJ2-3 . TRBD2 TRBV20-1 TGCAGTGCTAGTGGTGCTAGCGGGAGAGAGAGGGTTACGCAGTATTTT CSASGASGRERVTQYF
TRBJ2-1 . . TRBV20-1 TGCAGTGCTGAACGCAGCTACAATGAGCAGTTCTTC CSAERSYNEQFF
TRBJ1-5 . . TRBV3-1 TGTGCCAGCAGCCACAGGGTCTCGGCTCAGCCCCAGCATTTT CASSHRVSAQPQHF